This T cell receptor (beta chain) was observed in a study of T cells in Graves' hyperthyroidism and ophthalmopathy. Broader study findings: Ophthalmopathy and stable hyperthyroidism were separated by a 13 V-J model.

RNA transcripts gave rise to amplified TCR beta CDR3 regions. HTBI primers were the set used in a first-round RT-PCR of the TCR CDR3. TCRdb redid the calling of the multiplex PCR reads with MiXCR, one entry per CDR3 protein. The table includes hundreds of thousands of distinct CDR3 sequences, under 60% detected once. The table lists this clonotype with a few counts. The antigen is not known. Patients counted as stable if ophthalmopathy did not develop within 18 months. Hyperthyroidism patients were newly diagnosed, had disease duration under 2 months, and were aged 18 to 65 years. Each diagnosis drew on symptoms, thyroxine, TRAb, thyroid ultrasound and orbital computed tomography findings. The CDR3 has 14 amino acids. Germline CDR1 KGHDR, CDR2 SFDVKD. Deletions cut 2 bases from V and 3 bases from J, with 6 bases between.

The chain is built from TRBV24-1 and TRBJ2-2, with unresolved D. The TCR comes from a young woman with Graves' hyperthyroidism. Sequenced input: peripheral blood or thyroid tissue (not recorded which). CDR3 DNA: TGTGCCACCAGTGATTATATGGACACCGGGGAGCTGTTTTTT. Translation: CATSDYMDTGELFF.